Included here is one TCR beta chain sequence, with context. Its cognate antigen is unknown. These data originate in a study of CD8+ T cells in alopecia areata. Study summary: At a dose of 5 to 10 mg twice daily, oral tofacitinib was given to treated patients. Study outcomes and limitations: Many expanded lesional clones persisted in scalp and blood during tofacitinib treatment. Tofacitinib significantly decreased scalp clonality and expanded CD8+ clones among top 100.

cDNA serving as the sequencing template came from extracted, reverse transcribed RNA. Libraries were prepared by immunoSEQ multiplex PCR; TCRdb keeps only in-frame clonotypes and omits some of them. The sample holds 90,000 or so clones, around 44% seen once. This CDR3 region has 14 residues. The germline V gene has CDR1 SGHTA and CDR2 FQGNSA. V shed 1 base and J shed 1 base, with 5 bases lying between them. The treatment is: oral pan-JAK inhibitor, 5-10 mg twice daily. Peripheral blood samples and lesional scalp punch biopsies were obtained from alopecia areata patients. The clonotype was recovered from a human donor with alopecia areata. V usage is TRBV7-2 and J usage is TRBJ2-1; D is unclear. Sequenced material: CD8+ T cells sorted from blood, taken at week 24, from a patient treated with tofacitinib. In DNA form, the CDR3 reads TGTGCCAGCAGCTTAGTGGGTTCCTACAATGAGCAGTTCTTC. This translates into CASSLVGSYNEQFF.